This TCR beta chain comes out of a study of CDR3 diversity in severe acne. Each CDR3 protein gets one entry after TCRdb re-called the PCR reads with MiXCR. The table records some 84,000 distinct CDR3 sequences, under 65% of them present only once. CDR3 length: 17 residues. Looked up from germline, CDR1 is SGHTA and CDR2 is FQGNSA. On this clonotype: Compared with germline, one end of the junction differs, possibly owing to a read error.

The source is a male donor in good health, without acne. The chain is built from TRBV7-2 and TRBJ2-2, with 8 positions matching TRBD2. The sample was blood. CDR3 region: CASSLARGLVRTGELFF. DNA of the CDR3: TGTGCCAGCAGCTTAGCCAGGGGACTAGTACGCACCGGGGAGCTGTTTTTC.